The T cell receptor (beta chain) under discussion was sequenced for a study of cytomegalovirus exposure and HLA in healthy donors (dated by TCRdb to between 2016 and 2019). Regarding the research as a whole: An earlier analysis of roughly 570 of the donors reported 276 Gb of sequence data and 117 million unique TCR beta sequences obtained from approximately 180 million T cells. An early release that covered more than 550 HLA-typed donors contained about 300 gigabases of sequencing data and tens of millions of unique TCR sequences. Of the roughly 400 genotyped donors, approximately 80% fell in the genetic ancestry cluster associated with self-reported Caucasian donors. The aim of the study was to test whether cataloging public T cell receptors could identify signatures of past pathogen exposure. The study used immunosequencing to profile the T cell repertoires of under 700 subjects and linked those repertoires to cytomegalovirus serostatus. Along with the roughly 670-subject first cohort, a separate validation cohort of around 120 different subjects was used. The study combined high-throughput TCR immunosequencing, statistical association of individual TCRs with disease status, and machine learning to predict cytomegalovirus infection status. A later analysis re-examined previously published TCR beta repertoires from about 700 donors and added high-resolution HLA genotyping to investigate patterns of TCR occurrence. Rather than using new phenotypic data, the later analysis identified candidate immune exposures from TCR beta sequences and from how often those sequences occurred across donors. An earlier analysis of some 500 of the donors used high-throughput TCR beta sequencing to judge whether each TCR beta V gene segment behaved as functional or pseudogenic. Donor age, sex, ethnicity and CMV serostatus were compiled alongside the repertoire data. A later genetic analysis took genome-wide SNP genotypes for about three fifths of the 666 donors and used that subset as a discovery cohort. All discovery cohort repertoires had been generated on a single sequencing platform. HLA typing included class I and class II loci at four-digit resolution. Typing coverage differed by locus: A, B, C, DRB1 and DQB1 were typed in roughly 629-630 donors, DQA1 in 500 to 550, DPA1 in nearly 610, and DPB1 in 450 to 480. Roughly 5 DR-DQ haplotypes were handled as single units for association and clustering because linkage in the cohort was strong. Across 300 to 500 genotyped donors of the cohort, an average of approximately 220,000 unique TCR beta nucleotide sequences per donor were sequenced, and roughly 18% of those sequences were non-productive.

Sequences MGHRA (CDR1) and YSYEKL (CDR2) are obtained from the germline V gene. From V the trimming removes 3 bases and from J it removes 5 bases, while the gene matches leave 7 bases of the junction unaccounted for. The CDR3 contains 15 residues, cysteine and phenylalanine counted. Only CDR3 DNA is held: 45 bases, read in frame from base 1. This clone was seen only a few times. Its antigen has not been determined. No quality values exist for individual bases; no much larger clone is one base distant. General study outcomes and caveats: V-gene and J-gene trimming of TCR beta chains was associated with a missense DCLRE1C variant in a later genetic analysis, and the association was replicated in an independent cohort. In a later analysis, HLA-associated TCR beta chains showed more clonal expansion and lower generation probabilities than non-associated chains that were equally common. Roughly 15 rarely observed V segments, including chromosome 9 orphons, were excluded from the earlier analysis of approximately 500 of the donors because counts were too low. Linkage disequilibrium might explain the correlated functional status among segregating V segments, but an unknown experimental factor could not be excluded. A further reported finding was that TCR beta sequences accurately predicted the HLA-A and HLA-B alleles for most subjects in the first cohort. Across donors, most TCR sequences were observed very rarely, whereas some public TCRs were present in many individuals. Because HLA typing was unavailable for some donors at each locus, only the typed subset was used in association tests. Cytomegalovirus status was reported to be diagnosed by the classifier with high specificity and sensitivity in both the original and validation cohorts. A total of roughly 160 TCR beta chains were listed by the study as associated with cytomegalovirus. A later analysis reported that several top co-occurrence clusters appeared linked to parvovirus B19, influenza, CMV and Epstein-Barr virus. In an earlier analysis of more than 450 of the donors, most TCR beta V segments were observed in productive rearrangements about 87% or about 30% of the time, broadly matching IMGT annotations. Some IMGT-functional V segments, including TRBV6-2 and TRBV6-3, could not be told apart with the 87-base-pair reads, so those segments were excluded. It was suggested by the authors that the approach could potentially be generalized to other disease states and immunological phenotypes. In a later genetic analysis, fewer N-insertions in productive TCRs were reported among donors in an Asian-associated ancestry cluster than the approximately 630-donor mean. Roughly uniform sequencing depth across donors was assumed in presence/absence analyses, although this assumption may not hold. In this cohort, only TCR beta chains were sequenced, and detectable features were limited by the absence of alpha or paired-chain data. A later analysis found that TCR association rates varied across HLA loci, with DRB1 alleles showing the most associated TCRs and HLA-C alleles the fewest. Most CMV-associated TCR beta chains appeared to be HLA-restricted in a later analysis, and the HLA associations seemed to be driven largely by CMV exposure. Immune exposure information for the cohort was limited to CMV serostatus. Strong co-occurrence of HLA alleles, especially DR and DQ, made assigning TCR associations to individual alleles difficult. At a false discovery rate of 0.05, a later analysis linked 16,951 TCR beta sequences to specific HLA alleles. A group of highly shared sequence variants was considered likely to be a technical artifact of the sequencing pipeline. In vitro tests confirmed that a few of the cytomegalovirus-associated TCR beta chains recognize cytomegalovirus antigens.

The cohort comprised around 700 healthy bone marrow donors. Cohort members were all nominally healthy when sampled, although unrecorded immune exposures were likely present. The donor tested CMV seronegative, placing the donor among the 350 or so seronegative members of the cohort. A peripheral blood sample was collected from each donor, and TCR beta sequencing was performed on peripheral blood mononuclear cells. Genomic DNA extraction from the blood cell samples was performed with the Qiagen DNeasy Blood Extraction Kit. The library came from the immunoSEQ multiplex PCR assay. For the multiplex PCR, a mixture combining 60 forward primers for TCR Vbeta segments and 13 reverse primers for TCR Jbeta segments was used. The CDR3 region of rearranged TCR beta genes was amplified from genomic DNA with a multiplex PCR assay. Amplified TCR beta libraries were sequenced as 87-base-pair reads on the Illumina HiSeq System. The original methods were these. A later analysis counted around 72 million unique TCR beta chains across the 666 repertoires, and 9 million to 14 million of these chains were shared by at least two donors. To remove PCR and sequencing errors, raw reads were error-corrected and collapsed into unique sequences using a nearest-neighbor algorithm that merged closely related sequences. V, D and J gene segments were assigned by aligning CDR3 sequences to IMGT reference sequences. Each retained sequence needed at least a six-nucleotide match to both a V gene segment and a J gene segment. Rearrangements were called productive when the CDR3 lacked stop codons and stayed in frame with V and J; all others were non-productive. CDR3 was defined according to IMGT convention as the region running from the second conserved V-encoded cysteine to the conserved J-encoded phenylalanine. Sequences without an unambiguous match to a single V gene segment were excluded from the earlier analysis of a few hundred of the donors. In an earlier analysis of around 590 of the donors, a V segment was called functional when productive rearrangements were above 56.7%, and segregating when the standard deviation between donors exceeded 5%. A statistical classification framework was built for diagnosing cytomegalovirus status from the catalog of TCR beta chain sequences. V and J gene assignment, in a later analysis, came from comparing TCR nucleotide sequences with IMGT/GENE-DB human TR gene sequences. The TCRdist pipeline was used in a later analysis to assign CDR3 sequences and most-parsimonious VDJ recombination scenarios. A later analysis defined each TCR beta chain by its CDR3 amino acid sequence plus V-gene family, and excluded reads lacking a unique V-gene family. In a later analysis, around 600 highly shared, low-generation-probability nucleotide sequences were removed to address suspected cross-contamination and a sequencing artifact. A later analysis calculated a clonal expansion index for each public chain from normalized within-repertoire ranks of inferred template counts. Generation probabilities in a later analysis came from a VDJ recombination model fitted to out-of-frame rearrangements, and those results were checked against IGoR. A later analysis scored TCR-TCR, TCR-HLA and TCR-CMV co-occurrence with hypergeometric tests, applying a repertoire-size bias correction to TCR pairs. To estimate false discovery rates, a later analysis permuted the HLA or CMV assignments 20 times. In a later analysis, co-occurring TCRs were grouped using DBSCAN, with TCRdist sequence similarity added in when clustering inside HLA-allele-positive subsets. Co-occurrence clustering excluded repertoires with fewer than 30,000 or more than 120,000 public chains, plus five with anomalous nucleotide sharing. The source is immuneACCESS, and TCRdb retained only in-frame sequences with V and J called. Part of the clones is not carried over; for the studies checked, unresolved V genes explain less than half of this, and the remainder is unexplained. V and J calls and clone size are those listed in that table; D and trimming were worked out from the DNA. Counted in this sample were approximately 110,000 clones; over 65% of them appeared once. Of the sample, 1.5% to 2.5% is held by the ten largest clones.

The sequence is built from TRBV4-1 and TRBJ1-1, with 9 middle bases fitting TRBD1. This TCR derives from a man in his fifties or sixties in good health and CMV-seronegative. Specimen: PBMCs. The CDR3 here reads CASSQGNRGQTEAFF. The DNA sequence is TGCGCCAGCAGCCAGGGGAACAGGGGGCAGACTGAAGCTTTCTTT.